What follows are 31 T cell receptor beta chains derived from one specimen sequenced in a study of cytomegalovirus exposure and HLA in healthy donors. The PCR had 60 Vbeta and 13 Jbeta primers. Repertoires were generated with immunoSEQ multiplex PCR, while TCRdb's copy carries only in-frame clones and drops some. The data show 90,000 to 150,000 clones, with roughly 80% seen just once and about 4.9% held by the top ten. Sample: PBMCs. The origin of the receptors is a man in his fifties in good health and CMV-seropositive.

V and J are TRBV7-8 and TRBJ1-1; unclear D gene. The germline CDR1 and CDR2 sequences are SGHVS and FQNEAQ. The germline V and J ends were trimmed by 7 bases and 1 base, with 19 bases remaining between them. The CDR3 has 16 residues. CDR3 in amino acids: CASTLSGFPSNTEAFF. CDR3 DNA sequence: TGTGCCAGCACCCTTTCCGGGTTTCCTTCGAACACTGAAGCTTTCTTT.

This chain links TRBV11-2 with TRBJ1-6, with a tentative D call TRBD1 (6 bases). The germline gives CDR1 SGHAT, CDR2 FQNNGV. The CDR3 has 14 amino acids. V gave up 5 bases and J gave up 7 bases, with 12 bases separating them. CDR3 in amino acids: CASSPGTPNSPLHF. CDR3 bases: TGTGCCAGCAGCCCCGGGACACCCAATTCACCCCTCCACTTT.

This clone was seen a few times. The chain links TRBV5-8 to TRBJ1-4; 9 bases agree with TRBD1. V lost 0 bases, J lost 0 bases, and 0 bases stayed unmatched. Per germline, CDR1 SGHTS and CDR2 YDEGEE. The CDR3 sequence is 16 residues long. This CDR3 reads CASSLGQGATNEKLFF. For the CDR3, the DNA is TGTGCCAGCAGCTTGGGACAGGGGGCAACTAATGAAAAACTGTTTTTT. The full variable domain, its missing parts supplied by reference TRBV5-8 and TRBJ1-4, is EAGVTQSPTHLIKTRGQQATLRCSPISGHTSVYWYQQALGLGLQFLLWYDEGEERNRGNFPPRFSGRQFPNYSSELNVNALELEDSALYLCASSLGQGATNEKLFFGSGTQLSVL.

Concerning this clone: The junction differs from germline at one of its ends, possibly a read error. The chain uses TRBV6-1 and TRBJ2-7; TRBD2 might be the D (7 bases). Germline assignment: CDR1 MNHNS and CDR2 SASEGT. The CDR3 is 15 amino acids. The CDR3 DNA sequence: TGTGCCAGCAGCCTGGGGGGGGCTTACTCCAACGAGCAGTACTTC. This encodes CASSLGGAYSNEQYF.

V gene TRBV5-6 combines with J gene TRBJ2-7, with a weak D call TRBD2 (7 bases). V lost 7 bases and J 0 bases, leaving 8 bases between the germline ends. Germline lookup yields CDR1 SGHDT and CDR2 YYEEEE. CDR3 length: 12 residues. CDR3 bases: TGTGCCAGCGCGGGGGCCTCCTACGAGCAGTACTTC. As protein: CASAGASYEQYF. The variable domain in full, completed from reference TRBV5-6 and TRBJ2-7, reads DAGVTQSPTHLIKTRGQQVTLRCSPKSGHDTVSWYQQALGQGPQFIFQYYEEEERQRGNFPDRFSGHQFPNYSSELNVNALLLGDSALYLCASAGASYEQYFGPGTRLTVT.

V gene TRBV9 combines with J gene TRBJ1-5, with TRBD1 matching over 8 bases. From germline, CDR1 is SGDLS and CDR2 YYNGEE. There are 14 residues in the CDR3. V shed 4 bases and J 7 bases; nucleotides not matched to a gene: 7. CDR3 sequence: CASSPTGAQQPQHF. The CDR3 coding sequence is TGTGCCAGCAGCCCGACAGGGGCGCAACAGCCCCAGCATTTT.

This rearrangement joins TRBV5-1 to TRBJ1-1; D remains unclear. The CDR3 totals 14 residues. The V end lost 0 bases, the J end lost 5 bases, and 11 bases lay between the germline ends. Looked up from germline, CDR1 is SGHRS and CDR2 is YFSETQ. CDR3 amino acids: CASSLELGRTEAFF. The CDR3 region has the DNA TGCGCCAGCAGCTTGGAATTAGGGAGGACTGAAGCTTTCTTT.

CDR3 nucleotide sequence: TGTGCCAGCAGGCAGGGAGGGTATCGGAATGGCTACACCTTC. Amino acid sequence: CASRQGGYRNGYTF. J is TRBJ1-2 and V is TRBV6-5, with D possibly matching TRBD1 (5 bases). V lost 6 bases and J 6 bases, leaving 17 bases between the germline ends. Germline V CDR1 and CDR2: MNHEY, SVGAGI. This CDR3 has 14 residues.

The chain recombines TRBV6-1 with TRBJ1-2, with D possibly being TRBD1 (5 bases). The CDR3 has 13 residues. Trimming left V 6 bases short and J 4 bases short, with 12 bases between. CDR1 MNHNS and CDR2 SASEGT come from the germline V gene. CDR3 sequence (DNA): TGTGCCAGCAGGGGATCAGGGCCCTATGGCTACACCTTC. Translating it yields CASRGSGPYGYTF.

DNA for the CDR3: TGCGCCAGCAGCTCGACACGGGAGACTGAAGCTTTCTTT. The encoded protein is CASSSTRETEAFF. J is TRBJ1-1 and V is TRBV10-1; D is unresolved. The CDR3 is 13 residues long. The V end lost 6 bases, the J end lost 5 bases, and 13 bases lay between the germline ends. The germline gives CDR1 WNHNN, CDR2 SYGVQD (reference sequence).

The rearrangement links TRBV7-2 to TRBJ2-3; D not resolved. The CDR3 runs to 14 residues. The ends were cut back, 7 bases at V and 0 bases at J, with 11 bases in the middle. Germline V gives CDR1 SGHTA, CDR2 FQGNSA. The CDR3 loop is CASTSGFSTDTQYF. The CDR3 coding sequence is TGTGCCAGCACATCCGGGTTTAGCACAGATACGCAGTATTTT.

The chain couples TRBV18 to TRBJ2-7; TRBD2 is a possible D gene (5 bases). The CDR3 covers 17 residues. Trimming took off 1 base at V and 2 bases at J, with 18 bases between the two ends. CDR1 KGHSH and CDR2 LQKENI come from the germline V gene. The CDR3 spells CASSPRGSEKGAYEQYF. In DNA, the CDR3 is TGTGCCAGCTCACCACGGGGTTCAGAGAAGGGAGCCTACGAGCAGTACTTC.

The chain uses TRBV5-1 and TRBJ2-1; possibly TRBD2 for D (5 bases). CDR3 length equals 13 residues. Germline-derived CDR1 and CDR2 are SGHRS and YFSETQ. V was pared by 4 bases and J by 10 bases, with 15 bases between. This CDR3 reads CASSPGLAREQFF. CDR3 in DNA: TGCGCCAGCAGCCCTGGTTTAGCGAGAGAGCAGTTCTTC.

V and J are TRBV19 and TRBJ1-4; 9 bases map to TRBD1. CDR1 and CDR2 (germline): LNHDA, SQIVND (reference sequence). The V segment lost 5 bases and the J segment 0 bases; nucleotides outside the gene matches: 10. The CDR3 contains 18 residues. Written as DNA, the CDR3 is TGTGCCAGTAGTTCCCCGGGACAGGGAGATGCAACTAATGAAAAACTGTTTTTT. Amino acid sequence: CASSSPGQGDATNEKLFF.

The V and J genes are TRBV6-6 and TRBJ1-2; no clear D. V lost 1 base to trimming and J lost 0 bases, with 9 bases between them. This CDR3 has 15 residues. Germline assignment: CDR1 MNHNY and CDR2 SVGAGI (reference sequence). CDR3: CASSYYRTPNYGYTF. The CDR3 bases are TGTGCCAGCAGTTACTATAGGACTCCTAACTATGGCTACACCTTC.

This clone was detected only a few times. The chain links TRBV30 to TRBJ2-5, with 7 bases fitting TRBD1. This CDR3 contains 14 residues. Trimming cost V 2 bases and J 5 bases; bases outside gene matches: 8. Germline V gives CDR1 GTSNPN, CDR2 SVGIG (reference sequence). CDR3 in amino acids: CAWSRQGGGETQYF. The CDR3 DNA reads TGTGCCTGGAGTCGACAGGGTGGGGGCGAGACCCAGTACTTC. Looking up the rest from reference TRBV30 and TRBJ2-5 gives the full variable domain: SQTIHQWPATLVQPVGSPLSLECTVEGTSNPNLYWYRQAAGRGLQLLFYSVGIGQISSEVPQNLSASRPQDRQFILSSKKLLLSDSGFYLCAWSRQGGGETQYFGPGTRLLVL.

This sequence joins TRBV2 and TRBJ2-7, with D unresolved. CDR3 length equals 12 residues. Germline-derived CDR1 and CDR2 are SNHLY and FYNNEI. V lost 6 bases and J 2 bases, leaving 8 bases between the germline ends. The CDR3 coding sequence is TGTGCCAGCAGCCGGAGTGCCTACGAGCAGTACTTC. Translation: CASSRSAYEQYF.

With respect to this clone: The junction differs from germline at one of its ends, possibly a read error. J is TRBJ1-1 and V is TRBV19; TRBD1 matches 8 bases. The germline gives CDR1 LNHDA, CDR2 SQIVND (reference sequence). The CDR3 sequence is 14 residues long. Written as DNA, the CDR3 is TGTGCCAGTAGTGCCCGTGACAGGGGTACTGACGCTTTCTTT. Its protein product is CASSARDRGTDAFF.

This sequence joins TRBV4-2 and TRBJ2-5, with 7 bases identical to TRBD1. This CDR3 contains 15 residues. V was clipped by 2 bases and J by 2 bases; unmatched bases: 5. Germline CDR1 is LGHNA and CDR2 is YNFKEQ. This chain's CDR3 is CASSQTGTEQETQYF. DNA for the CDR3: TGTGCCAGCAGCCAAACCGGGACAGAACAAGAGACCCAGTACTTC.

A few counts support this clone. This chain joins TRBV11-3 and TRBJ2-1; TRBD2 matches at 12 bases. Unmatched junction bases numbered 2, after V lost 1 base and J lost 7 bases. Germline loops: CDR1 SGHNT, CDR2 YENEEA. CDR3 length equals 15 residues. CDR3 amino acids: CASSLAGTSGNEQFF. CDR3 coding DNA: TGTGCCAGCAGCTTAGCTGGGACTAGCGGGAATGAGCAGTTCTTC. The full variable domain, rest sourced from reference TRBV11-3 and TRBJ2-1, is EAGVVQSPRYKIIEKKQPVAFWCNPISGHNTLYWYLQNLGQGPELLIRYENEEAVDDSQLPKDRFSAERLKGVDSTLKIQPAELGDSAVYLCASSLAGTSGNEQFFGPGTRLTVL.

The gene calls are TRBV2 and TRBJ1-1; D is undetermined. The germline V gene encodes CDR1 SNHLY and CDR2 FYNNEI. With 8 bases removed from V and 7 bases from J, the gap between germline ends came to 8 bases. CDR3 size: 10 residues. The CDR3 nucleotides read TGTGCCAGCGGCACGAATGAAGCTTTCTTT. Translated, it gives CASGTNEAFF.

This chain uses TRBV7-2 with TRBJ1-5; D is possibly TRBD1 (6 bases). CDR1 and CDR2 from the germline V gene are SGHTA and FQGNSA. This CDR3 is 15 amino acids long. V lost 5 bases, J lost 6 bases, and 17 bases lay in between. The DNA of the CDR3 is TGTGCCAGCAGCACCGAAGGGGGTTTTGCTCAGCCCCAGCATTTT. Translated: CASSTEGGFAQPQHF.

The rearrangement joins TRBV9 to TRBJ2-2, with 10 nucleotides matching TRBD2. J gave up 4 bases and V 4 bases, and 7 bases lay outside the gene matches. The germline CDR1 and CDR2 sequences are SGDLS and YYNGEE. This CDR3 contains 16 residues. The CDR3 loop reads CASSFLAGGSTGELFF. DNA for the CDR3: TGTGCCAGCAGCTTCTTAGCGGGAGGCAGCACCGGGGAGCTGTTTTTT.

The CDR3 sequence: CASSPEAGQSYGYTF. The CDR3 DNA reads TGTGCCAGCAGCCCCGAGGCGGGACAGAGCTATGGCTACACCTTC. This sequence joins TRBV7-9 and TRBJ1-2; 7 bases fit TRBD1. The V gene end was trimmed by 5 bases and the J gene end by 4 bases; junction bases not matched to a gene: 10. The CDR3 extends over 15 amino acids. CDR1 and CDR2 (germline): SEHNR, FQNEAQ (reference sequence).

The chain employs TRBV5-1 and TRBJ2-1; maybe TRBD1 (5 bases). CDR1 and CDR2 (germline): SGHRS, YFSETQ. V was cut by 0 bases and J by 10 bases, with 17 bases left in between. The CDR3 contains 15 residues. CDR3 sequence reads: CASSLEVGPKGEQFF. CDR3 nucleotides: TGCGCCAGCAGCTTGGAAGTGGGGCCCAAGGGGGAGCAGTTCTTC.

V usage is TRBV14 and J usage is TRBJ1-1; 7 bases agree with TRBD1. Losses at the gene ends were 4 bases for V and 10 bases for J; bases not matched to a gene: 15. CDR3 length: 15 residues. Germline CDR1 and CDR2: SGHDN and FVKESK. The CDR3 DNA reads TGTGCCAGCAGCCGGGTCGGACAGGCCCCAGGGGGAGCTTTCTTT. Protein product: CASSRVGQAPGGAFF.

V usage is TRBV2 and J usage is TRBJ2-3; 8 bases are shared with TRBD2. Germline values: CDR1 SNHLY, CDR2 FYNNEI. The CDR3 runs to 19 residues. Germline trimming cut 0 bases from V and 2 bases from J; bases unmatched to any gene: 13. The CDR3 DNA follows: TGTGCCAGCAGTGAAGCCCCCGGAACTAGCGGCCTCTCCACAGATACGCAGTATTTT. Its protein product is CASSEAPGTSGLSTDTQYF.

This clone turned up a few times. The V gene is TRBV4-1, the J gene TRBJ2-6; D remains ambiguous. CDR1 and CDR2 from the germline V gene are MGHRA and YSYEKL. This CDR3 comprises 13 residues. Trimming removed 2 bases at V and 18 bases at J, with 17 bases between. The CDR3 bases are TGCGCCAGCAGCCAACTCCCGATGTGGCCCCCGACTTTC. Protein sequence: CASSQLPMWPPTF.

This rearrangement joins TRBV28 to TRBJ1-5, with a weak D call TRBD1 (5 bases). From germline, CDR1 is MDHEN and CDR2 SYDVKM. Trimming cost V 7 bases and J 5 bases, with 15 bases left between them. This CDR3 region has 14 residues. CDR3 sequence reads: CASTPGVVYQPQHF. As DNA, the CDR3 is TGTGCCAGCACCCCGGGGGTGGTATATCAGCCCCAGCATTTT.

Only a few counts were recorded for this clone. The chain links TRBV5-1 to TRBJ2-5; tentative D call: TRBD2 (5 bases). Trimming cost V 0 bases and J 3 bases, with 18 bases left between them. Germline CDR1 and CDR2: SGHRS and YFSETQ. The CDR3 has 17 residues. The CDR3 coding sequence is TGCGCCAGCAGCTTGGGGACTGGGCAGCAAGCAAAAGAGACCCAGTACTTC. Protein product: CASSLGTGQQAKETQYF.

J is TRBJ1-4 and V is TRBV30, with D unresolved. The CDR3 runs 13 residues. Trimming took 4 bases from V and 8 from J, leaving 14 bases between them. From germline, CDR1 is GTSNPN and CDR2 SVGIG (reference sequence). The CDR3 region has the DNA TGTGCCTGGAAAGGAGTGGTAGGAGAAAAACTGTTTTTT. Translated, it gives CAWKGVVGEKLFF. The full variable domain, its missing parts supplied by reference TRBV30 and TRBJ1-4, is SQTIHQWPATLVQPVGSPLSLECTVEGTSNPNLYWYRQAAGRGLQLLFYSVGIGQISSEVPQNLSASRPQDRQFILSSKKLLLSDSGFYLCAWKGVVGEKLFFGSGTQLSVL.